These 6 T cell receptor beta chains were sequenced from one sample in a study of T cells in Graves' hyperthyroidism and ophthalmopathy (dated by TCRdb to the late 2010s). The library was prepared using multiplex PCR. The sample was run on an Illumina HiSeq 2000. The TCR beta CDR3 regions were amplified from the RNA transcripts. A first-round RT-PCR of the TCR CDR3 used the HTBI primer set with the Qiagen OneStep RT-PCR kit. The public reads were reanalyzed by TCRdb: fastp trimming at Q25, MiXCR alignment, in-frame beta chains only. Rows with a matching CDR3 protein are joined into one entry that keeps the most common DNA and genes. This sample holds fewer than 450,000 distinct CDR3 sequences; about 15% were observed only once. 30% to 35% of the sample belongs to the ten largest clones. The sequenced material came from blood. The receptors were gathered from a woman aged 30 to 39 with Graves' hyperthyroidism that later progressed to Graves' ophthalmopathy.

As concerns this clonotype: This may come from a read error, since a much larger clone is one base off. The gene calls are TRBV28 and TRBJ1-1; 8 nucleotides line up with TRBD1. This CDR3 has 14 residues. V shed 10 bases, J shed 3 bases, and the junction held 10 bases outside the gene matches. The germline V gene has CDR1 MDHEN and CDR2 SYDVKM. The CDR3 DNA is TGTGCCACCAGGCGAACAGGGGGATACACTGAAGCTTTCTTT. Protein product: CATRRTGGYTEAFF.

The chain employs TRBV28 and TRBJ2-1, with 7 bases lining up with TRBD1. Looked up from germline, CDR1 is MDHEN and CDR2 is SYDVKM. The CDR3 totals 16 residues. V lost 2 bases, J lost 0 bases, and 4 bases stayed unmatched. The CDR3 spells CASSLPGTASYNEQFF. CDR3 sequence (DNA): TGTGCCAGCAGTTTACCCGGGACAGCCTCCTACAATGAGCAGTTCTTC.

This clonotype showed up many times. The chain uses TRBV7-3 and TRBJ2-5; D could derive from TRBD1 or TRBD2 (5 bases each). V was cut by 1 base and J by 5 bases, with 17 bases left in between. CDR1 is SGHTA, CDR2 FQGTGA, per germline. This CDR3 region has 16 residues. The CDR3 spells CASSLSGRAGLETQYF. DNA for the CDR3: TGTGCCAGCAGCTTAAGCGGCAGGGCGGGTCTGGAGACCCAGTACTTC.

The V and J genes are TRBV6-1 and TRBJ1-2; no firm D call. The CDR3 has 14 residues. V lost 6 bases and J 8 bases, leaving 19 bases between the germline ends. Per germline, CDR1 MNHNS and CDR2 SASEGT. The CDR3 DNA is TGTGCCAGCAGCCCCAGTAGGTCCCGCGGGGGCTACACCTTC. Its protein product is CASSPSRSRGGYTF.

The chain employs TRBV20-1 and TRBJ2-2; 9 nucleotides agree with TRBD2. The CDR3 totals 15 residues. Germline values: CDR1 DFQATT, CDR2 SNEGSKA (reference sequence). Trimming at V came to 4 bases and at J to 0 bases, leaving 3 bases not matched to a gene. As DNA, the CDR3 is TGCAGTGCTACTAGCGGGAAAGCGAACACCGGGGAGCTGTTTTTT. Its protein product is CSATSGKANTGELFF.

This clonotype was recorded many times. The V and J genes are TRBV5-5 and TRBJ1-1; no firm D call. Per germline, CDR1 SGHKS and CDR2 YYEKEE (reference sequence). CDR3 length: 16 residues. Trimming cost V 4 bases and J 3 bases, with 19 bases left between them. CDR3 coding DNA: TGTGCCAGCAGCCCCCTCCTTAGAGGGTCGGACACTGAAGCTTTCTTT. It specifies CASSPLLRGSDTEAFF.